A selection of T cell receptor beta chains follows, all from one sample in a study of OX40 agonist ivuxolimab in advanced cancers. Sequencing was performed with immunoSEQ multiplex PCR; in TCRdb, only in-frame clones are kept and a portion is missing. The sample has some 90,000 clones, 80% to 90% seen once. This specimen consisted of CD4+ or CD8+ T cells sorted from blood, obtained in a trial of the OX40 agonist ivuxolimab. These receptors came from an adult with an advanced solid tumor such as melanoma, head and neck, liver or kidney cancer. Both conserved end residues are part of each CDR3. Each record gives: V gene, D gene, clone size, J gene, CDR3 DNA, CDR3 protein. The D gene is left open where the match is weak. Clone size is given for some rows only: seen once, a few or many times, or a class if the clone is expanded.

>TRBV11-2|-|-|TRBJ2-3
TGTGCCAGCAGGGAGCATCGACAGGAAGACACAGATACGCAGTATTTT
CASREHRQEDTDTQYF
>TRBV10-3|-|-|TRBJ2-5
TGTGCCATCAGTGAGTCAAGGTCAGCGCCAGGAGAGACCCAGTACTTC
CAISESRSAPGETQYF
>TRBV30|TRBD1|-|TRBJ1-4
TGTGCCTGGAGATTGGACAGGGATAATGAAAAACTGTTTTTT
CAWRLDRDNEKLFF
>TRBV11-3|-|few|TRBJ1-1
TGTGCCAGCAGCCACCTAACAGAAAACACTGAAGCTTTCTTT
CASSHLTENTEAFF
>TRBV5-1|TRBD2|-|TRBJ2-3
TGCGCCAGCAGCTCGGAACTAGCGGGAGGTAGAGATACGCAGTATTTT
CASSSELAGGRDTQYF
>TRBV18|-|-|TRBJ1-1
TGTGCCAGCTCACCACCGGGGGCGGACACTGAAGCTTTCTTT
CASSPPGADTEAFF
>TRBV5-4|-|-|TRBJ1-3
TGTGCCAGCAGCCCCAGGCCCATGAGCTCTGGAAACACCATATATTTT
CASSPRPMSSGNTIYF
>TRBV5-1|TRBD1|-|TRBJ1-4
TGCGCCAGCAGCTTACAACAGGGGACTAATGAAAAACTGTTTTTT
CASSLQQGTNEKLFF
>TRBV4-2|TRBD2|-|TRBJ2-3
TGTGCCAGCAGCCAAGGGCTAGCGGTTACTGGCACAGATACGCAGTATTTT
CASSQGLAVTGTDTQYF
>TRBV18|-|-|TRBJ1-2
TGTGCCAGCTCGGCGGGCAGGACTAACTATGGCTACACCTTC
CASSAGRTNYGYTF
>TRBV7-9|TRBD2|-|TRBJ2-3
TGTGCCAGCAGCCCAGGACTAGATACAGATACGCAGTATTTT
CASSPGLDTDTQYF
>TRBV19|TRBD1|few|TRBJ2-2
TGTGCCAGTAGTAGACAGGGGGCCGGCACCGGGGAGCTGTTTTTT
CASSRQGAGTGELFF
>TRBV7-2|TRBD2|-|TRBJ2-1
TGTGCCAGCAGCCAAGGGCTTAGCGGGAGTTCCTACAATGAGCAGTTCTTC
CASSQGLSGSSYNEQFF
>TRBV5-1|TRBD2|-|TRBJ2-5
TGCGCCAGCAGCTTGGGTTCCAGCGGGAGTTTAGAGACCCAGTACTTC
CASSLGSSGSLETQYF
>TRBV7-2|TRBD1|few|TRBJ2-3
TGTGCCAGCAGCTCTAGGGGGGACAGGGGGCGGGATACGCAGTATTTT
CASSSRGDRGRDTQYF
>TRBV6-4|-|-|TRBJ2-3
TGTGCCAGCAGAATAAGAAGGGGTGGTGAAGGGGATACGCAGTATTTT
CASRIRRGGEGDTQYF
>TRBV19|-|-|TRBJ2-1
TGTGCCAGTAGCCGGGACCGCAACAATGAGCAGTTCTTC
CASSRDRNNEQFF
>TRBV28|TRBD1|-|TRBJ1-5
TGTGCCAGCGACAGGGGGCGGGATCAGCCCCAGCATTTT
CASDRGRDQPQHF
>TRBV19|TRBD1|-|TRBJ1-5
TGTGCCAGTAGTATAAGGGGGCTTGGCAATCAGCCCCAGCATTTT
CASSIRGLGNQPQHF
>TRBV7-9|TRBD2|-|TRBJ2-1
TGTGCCAGCAGCCCGGGACTAGCGGGAGTCAATGAGCAGTTCTTC
CASSPGLAGVNEQFF
>TRBV6-5|TRBD2|-|TRBJ2-1
TGTGCCAGCAGTTCCCCTACCGGGAGGGAGCAGTTCTTC
CASSSPTGREQFF
>TRBV4-1|-|-|TRBJ1-2
TGCGCCAGCAGCCAAGGGCAGGCGAACTATGGCTACACCTTC
CASSQGQANYGYTF
>TRBV2|-|-|TRBJ2-5
TGTGCCAGCAGTGTTAGTCTCAGGGAGACCCAGTACTTC
CASSVSLRETQYF
>TRBV7-9|-|-|TRBJ1-4
TGTGCCAGCAGCGACGGACAGCGGCGAACTAATGAAAAACTGTTTTTT
CASSDGQRRTNEKLFF
>TRBV2|-|-|TRBJ2-2
TGTGCCAGCAGTGAGGGGCTCGGCACCGGGGAGCTGTTTTTT
CASSEGLGTGELFF
>TRBV5-4|-|-|TRBJ2-1
TGTGCCAGCAGCTTGGATGGCAATGAGCAGTTCTTC
CASSLDGNEQFF
>TRBV18|-|-|TRBJ1-1
TGTGCCAGCTCACCCCTAACAGGTGAAGCTTTCTTT
CASSPLTGEAFF
>TRBV2|-|-|TRBJ2-2
TGTGCCACCCCAACGGGCAGGACGAACACCGGGGAGCTGTTTTTT
CATPTGRTNTGELFF
>TRBV29-1|-|-|TRBJ2-1
TGCAGCGTTGTGGTGGAGGGGACCTACAATGAGCAGTTCTTC
CSVVVEGTYNEQFF
>TRBV2|-|-|TRBJ1-3
TGTGCCAGCAGTGAGTTCCCGACCTCTGGAAACACCATATATTTT
CASSEFPTSGNTIYF
>TRBV7-2|TRBD1|-|TRBJ1-2
TGTGCCAGCAGCCTCCGGACAGGGGAGGGGTATGGCTACACCTTC
CASSLRTGEGYGYTF
>TRBV28|-|-|TRBJ2-7
TGTGCCAGCAGTTCCCCATCCTACGAGCAGTACTTC
CASSSPSYEQYF
>TRBV7-3|TRBD2|-|TRBJ2-7
TGTGCCAGCAGCTTAGCGGCTAGCGGCTACGAGCAGTACTTC
CASSLAASGYEQYF
>TRBV9|-|-|TRBJ1-1
TGTGCCAGCAGCGTAGATGGACAGAGGACTGAAGCTTTCTTT
CASSVDGQRTEAFF
>TRBV7-8|-|-|TRBJ1-4
TGTGCCAGCAGCGCAATTGGTGAAAAACTGTTTTTT
CASSAIGEKLFF
>TRBV19|-|-|TRBJ2-7
TGTGCCAGTAGTATAGAGGACCCAGACTACGAGCAGTACTTC
CASSIEDPDYEQYF
>TRBV5-1|TRBD1|-|TRBJ2-3
TGCGCCAGCAGCTTACAGGGGGCTTATACAGATACGCAGTATTTT
CASSLQGAYTDTQYF
>TRBV6-4|TRBD1|-|TRBJ1-5
TGTGCCAGCAGTGAGGCAGGGGGATCTCAGCCCCAGCATTTT
CASSEAGGSQPQHF
>TRBV6-1|-|-|TRBJ1-2
TGTGCCAGCAGTGAACAGGCCTTCTCGGGCTACACCTTC
CASSEQAFSGYTF
>TRBV9|TRBD1|-|TRBJ2-7
TGTGCCAGCAGCTTACGGACAGGGTCGGACGAGCAGTACTTC
CASSLRTGSDEQYF
>TRBV7-9|-|-|TRBJ2-1
TGTGCCAGCAGCTTTAATTTCAATGAGCAGTTCTTC
CASSFNFNEQFF
>TRBV19|-|-|TRBJ2-6
TGTGCCAGCCGACTAGGGTCTGGGGCCAACGTCCTGACTTTC
CASRLGSGANVLTF
>TRBV5-4|-|-|TRBJ2-3
TGTGCCAGCAGCTTGTATGGGGGGCGCACAGATACGCAGTATTTT
CASSLYGGRTDTQYF
>TRBV19|TRBD1|-|TRBJ2-3
TGTGCCAGTAGATACAGGGGACCAAGCACAGATACGCAGTATTTT
CASRYRGPSTDTQYF
>TRBV29-1|TRBD1|-|TRBJ2-7
TGCAGTGGACAGGACCACTCCTACGAGCAGTACTTC
CSGQDHSYEQYF
>TRBV14|TRBD1|-|TRBJ2-7
TGTGCCAGCAGCCAGCACGTGGTGGGACAGCCCTACTACGAGCAGTACTTC
CASSQHVVGQPYYEQYF
>TRBV18|-|-|TRBJ1-1
TGTGCCAGCTCACCTTCAACACCTGAAGCTTTCTTT
CASSPSTPEAFF
>TRBV9|-|-|TRBJ2-7
TGTGCCAGCAGCGTAGCGTCAGGGGGGTACGAGCAGTACTTC
CASSVASGGYEQYF
>TRBV29-1|TRBD2|-|TRBJ2-2
TGCAGCGTAAAGGGAGGGAGGACCGGGGAGCTGTTTTTT
CSVKGGRTGELFF
>TRBV5-1|TRBD1|-|TRBJ1-3
TGCGCCAGCAGCTTGGAAGGGACAGGCCACTCTGGAAACACCATATATTTT
CASSLEGTGHSGNTIYF
>TRBV4-3|TRBD1|-|TRBJ1-2
TGCGCCAGCAGCCGCTCAAGGGGACAGGGGATAGGATATGGCTACACCTTC
CASSRSRGQGIGYGYTF
>TRBV7-2|-|-|TRBJ1-3
TGTGCCAGCAGCTTAGGGGTCGGGTCTGGAAACACCATATATTTT
CASSLGVGSGNTIYF
>TRBV5-4|TRBD2|-|TRBJ2-5
TGTGCCAGCAGCCCGGGACTATTACTCATGGAGACCCAGTACTTC
CASSPGLLLMETQYF
>TRBV7-9|-|-|TRBJ1-1
TGTGCCAGCAGCAGCTGGGACGAAGCTTTCTTT
CASSSWDEAFF
>TRBV6-6|TRBD1|-|TRBJ2-3
TGTGCCAGCAGTTACGAGGGACAGGTCACAGATACGCAGTATTTT
CASSYEGQVTDTQYF
>TRBV28|-|-|TRBJ1-5
TGTGCCAGCAGGGAGGCGGGTTTGAGGGAACAGCCCCAGCATTTT
CASREAGLREQPQHF
>TRBV7-6|-|few|TRBJ2-7
TGTGCCAGCAGCTTAATTGAGGGAACCTACGAGCAGTACTTC
CASSLIEGTYEQYF
>TRBV19|TRBD1|few|TRBJ1-5
TGTGCCAGTAGATTGGGACAGGGTAGAGATCAGCCCCAGCATTTT
CASRLGQGRDQPQHF
>TRBV9|-|-|TRBJ2-7
TGTGCCAGCAGCGTAGGCCTCCAAGACAGAGGAGAGCAGTACTTC
CASSVGLQDRGEQYF
>TRBV7-3|-|few|TRBJ1-5
TGTGCCAGCAGCTTATCGGATGGTCAGCCCCAGCATTTT
CASSLSDGQPQHF